The TCR beta chain described here comes from a study of naive and memory T cell subsets. The beta constant-region primer was an equimolar mix of two oligonucleotides covering TRBC1 and TRBC2. TCRdb analysed the UMI-ligation and nested PCR reads with MiXCR anew, one entry per CDR3 protein. The sample holds about 85,000 distinct CDR3 sequences, around 13% seen once. This clonotype was counted only a few times. This clone may be a read error of a much larger clone one base away. Looked up from germline, CDR1 is MNHNY and CDR2 is SVGAGI (reference sequence). The V and J ends lost 6 bases and 4 bases, in that order; junction bases with no gene match: 10. There are 15 residues in the CDR3.

Sequencing was carried out using central memory CD4+ T cells from blood. J is TRBJ2-5 and V is TRBV6-6; TRBD2 agrees at 8 bases. The sequence derives from a human donor in good health. The CDR3 loop is CASRGGGWCVETQYF. The CDR3 bases are TGTGCCAGCAGGGGCGGGGGGTGGTGCGTAGAGACCCAGTACTTC.